Listed here are 3 T cell receptor beta chains from one sample, sequenced in a study of CD8+ T cells in alopecia areata. Treatment denoted: oral pan-JAK inhibitor, 5-10 mg twice daily. Isolated RNA was reverse transcribed into cDNA used as the sequencing template. The protocol was immunoSEQ multiplex PCR, while the TCRdb copy is restricted to in-frame clones and leaves out a portion. The repertoire holds 200,000 to 250,000 clones, over 60% seen once, with roughly 4.2% in the top ten. The sample here was CD4+ T cells sorted from blood, taken at week 4, from a patient treated with tofacitinib. These receptors all stem from a human donor with alopecia areata.

The chain employs TRBV6-5 and TRBJ2-7, with D maybe TRBD2 (6 bases). Between the trimmed V and J ends, which lost 8 bases and 7 bases, there was a span of 21 bases. Germline V gives CDR1 MNHEY, CDR2 SVGAGI. The CDR3 extends over 14 amino acids. CDR3 sequence (DNA): TGTGCCAGCCTAAAGGAGGGGAGTTCGGGAGAGCAGTACTTC. This encodes CASLKEGSSGEQYF.

Here the CDR3 DNA reads TGTGCCTGGAGTGTACGAAGCTCCAACAACAATGAGCAGTTCTTC. This encodes CAWSVRSSNNNEQFF. The rearrangement links TRBV30 to TRBJ2-1; D not certain. Germline CDR1 reads GTSNPN; CDR2 reads SVGIG (reference sequence). The CDR3 runs to 15 residues. V gave up 0 bases and J gave up 5 bases, with 14 bases separating them.

V usage is TRBV7-9 and J usage is TRBJ2-5; tentative D call: TRBD2 (5 bases). Looked up from germline, CDR1 is SEHNR and CDR2 is FQNEAQ (reference sequence). V dropped 5 bases and J dropped 5 bases, with 15 bases sitting between them. The CDR3 consists of 14 residues. In nucleotides, the CDR3 is TGTGCCAGCAGCCTACCCGCCAGGAGGGAGACCCAGTACTTC. Protein product: CASSLPARRETQYF.